These T cell receptor beta chains were read from a single sample in a study of technical replicates of blood from several donors. The table came from immunoSEQ multiplex PCR; TCRdb's copy has only in-frame clones and leaves some out. The profile shows some 90,000 clones, 85% to 95% of them singletons. The sample was T cells isolated from PBMCs. These receptors all come from a human donor in good health. Each CDR3 is given without its conserved first and last residue. The order of the fields is J gene, V gene, CDR3 length, CDR3 protein.

>TRBJ2-5|TRBV2|9
ASSHKETQY
>TRBJ1-4|TRBV7-6|13
ASSFEAGGNEKLF
>TRBJ2-7|TRBV28|12
ASRETSGNYEQY
>TRBJ1-4|TRBV10-2|12
ASSTGTGVEKLF
>TRBJ1-5|TRBV9|13
ASSVDRESNQPQH
>TRBJ1-2|TRBV6-4|13
ASSVKQGNNYGYT
>TRBJ2-1|TRBV4-1|12
ASTSLAGADEQF
>TRBJ2-7|TRBV7-9|13
ASSLDRELTYEQY
>TRBJ2-7|TRBV4-1|11
ASSQDRGWEQY
>TRBJ1-2|TRBV7-2|14
ASSSPRTVHNYGYT
>TRBJ2-7|TRBV27|13
ASSLIAGVFYEQY
>TRBJ2-7|TRBV4-2|15
ASSPPTGTGESYEQY
>TRBJ1-3|TRBV4-3|16
ASSHERTVSSSGNTIY
>TRBJ2-7|TRBV2|12
ASSGGGIDYEQY
>TRBJ2-3|TRBV25-1|11
ASSETRTDTQY
>TRBJ2-7|TRBV30|11
AYEQAPHYEQY
>TRBJ1-1|TRBV6-5|11
ASSYPGQIGSF
>TRBJ1-4|TRBV19|11
ASSMAALEKLF
>TRBJ1-1|TRBV19|12
ASSLQGAGTEAF
>TRBJ2-7|TRBV5-1|12
ASSSTTHSYEQY
>TRBJ2-1|TRBV2|13
ASSDTGGPYNEQF
>TRBJ2-7|TRBV9|11
ASSPRNSYEQY
>TRBJ2-7|TRBV30|11
AWSRGPNYEQY
>TRBJ1-5|TRBV19|14
ASSQTGYESNQPQH
>TRBJ1-1|TRBV27|14
ASSSPPRYSNTEAF
>TRBJ1-2|TRBV6-5|11
ASSYGAAEGYT
>TRBJ1-5|TRBV9|12
ASSAGGGHQPQH
>TRBJ1-2|TRBV27|12
ASSPRVLVYGYT
>TRBJ1-1|TRBV7-9|12
ASSPDRELIQAF
>TRBJ2-5|TRBV11-3|13
ASSLGTSGEETQY
>TRBJ2-7|TRBV2|13
ASSEALAGVVEQY
>TRBJ2-1|TRBV11-1|15
ASSPAVGTSGYNEQF
>TRBJ1-5|TRBV5-1|11
ASSLQSNQPQH
>TRBJ2-1|TRBV7-9|11
ASTPWPGDEQF
>TRBJ2-1|TRBV5-4|11
ASSSTSYNEQF
>TRBJ2-1|TRBV5-4|12
ASSFSGSYNEQF
>TRBJ2-1|TRBV9|16
ASSAVMTGLSSYNEQF
>TRBJ2-7|TRBV28|12
ASIEGGGNYEQY
>TRBJ2-7|TRBV28|14
ASTETGSQKVYEQY
>TRBJ1-5|TRBV7-8|12
ASSLWTGVEPQH
>TRBJ1-1|TRBV19|11
ASTTGTGAEAF
>TRBJ2-7|TRBV28|10
ASSLRDYEQY
>TRBJ2-7|TRBV6-6|13
ASSPRDRGSYEQY